The source of this T cell receptor beta chain is a study of blood T cell repertoires in COVID-19. Study-wide background: Samples came from the United States, Italy and Spain, spanning acute and convalescent COVID-19. T cells, B-cell-depleted T cells, or PBMCs supplied cDNA or gDNA.

J lost 8 bases, V lost 6 bases, and 15 bases had no gene match. The CDR3 loop spans 15 amino acids. Per the germline V gene, CDR1 is ENHRY and CDR2 is SYGVKD. Methods used by the authors: Using reference gene primer amplification, nucleated cell counts were estimated. The protocol was immunoSEQ multiplex PCR, while the TCRdb copy is restricted to in-frame clones and leaves out a portion. That table gives V, J and clone size, and the DNA gave D and trimming. Of about 210,000 clones listed, around 82% are singletons. Sequencing input: peripheral blood. The V and J genes are TRBV10-3 and TRBJ1-2, with 7 bases fitting TRBD1. The origin of this receptor is a woman in her 70s with acute or convalescent COVID-19. CDR3 DNA: TGTGCCATCAGGGGGGACAGTTCCTCCCCAGTGGGCTACACCTTC. This gives the protein CAIRGDSSSPVGYTF.